The 30 T cell receptor beta chains below come from one sample, sequenced in a study of blood T cell repertoires in COVID-19 (dated by TCRdb to 2018 to 2020). Library preparation employed the immunoSEQ multiplex PCR assay. In TCRdb, the immuneACCESS table is reduced to in-frame sequences with V and J assigned. These tables do not hold every clone; where another copy was compared, an unresolved V gene accounts for under half, and the others remain unexplained. This sample is represented by around 200,000 clones; over 75% of them were singletons. The top ten constitute about 9.3% of the sample. What was sequenced was PBMCs or T cells enriched from blood (not recorded which). These receptors originate from a middle-aged man who had recovered from COVID-19.

This sequence joins TRBV6-6 and TRBJ1-2; 9 bases line up with TRBD1. The germline V gene encodes CDR1 MNHNY and CDR2 SVGAGI (reference sequence). The CDR3 runs to 15 residues. V lost 0 bases to trimming and J lost 8 bases; unmatched junction nucleotides: 7. This CDR3 reads CASSYSDRGVGGYTF. The CDR3 DNA reads TGTGCCAGCAGTTACTCGGACAGGGGCGTCGGCGGCTACACCTTC.

This chain connects TRBV27 to TRBJ2-3; D remains ambiguous. The CDR3 is 15 residues long. With 0 bases removed from V and 4 bases from J, the gap between germline ends came to 11 bases. In germline, CDR1 is MNHEY, CDR2 SMNVEV (reference sequence). The CDR3 DNA is TGTGCCAGCAGTTTATCGGCAGTCCTCCCAGATACGCAGTATTTT. Translating it yields CASSLSAVLPDTQYF.

There are a few counts of this clone. The rearrangement joins TRBV10-1 to TRBJ2-7, with no clear D. The V gene lost 2 bases and the J gene lost 1 base, with 6 bases spanning the gap. Germline V gene lookup returns CDR1 WNHNN and CDR2 SYGVQD (reference sequence). CDR3 length: 13 amino acids. CDR3 coding DNA: TGCGCCAGCAGTGAGCCTAATTCCTACGAGCAGTACTTC. Its translation: CASSEPNSYEQYF.

In DNA form, the CDR3 reads TGCAGCGTTGTGCCCTACACAGATACGCAGTATTTT. Its translation: CSVVPYTDTQYF. This chain uses TRBV29-1 with TRBJ2-3; D is undetermined. Trimming shortened V by 4 bases and J by 2 bases, and 7 bases separated the two germline ends. CDR1 is SQVTM, CDR2 ANQGSEA, per germline. The CDR3 is 12 amino acids.

The DNA of the CDR3 is TGTGCCAGCAGCTTCGGAGCGAATGCCCACGAGCAGTACTTC. It yields the protein CASSFGANAHEQYF. V and J are TRBV7-9 and TRBJ2-7; no clear D. Trimming stripped 3 bases from V and 5 bases from J, with 14 bases between. This CDR3 region has 14 residues. Germline values: CDR1 SEHNR, CDR2 FQNEAQ (reference sequence). The entire variable domain, with the rest obtained from reference TRBV7-9 and TRBJ2-7, is as follows: DTGVSQNPRHKITKRGQNVTFRCDPISEHNRLYWYRQTLGQGPEFLTYFQNEAQLEKSRLLSDRFSAERPKGSFSTLEIQRTEQGDSAMYLCASSFGANAHEQYFGPGTRLTVT.

The J gene is TRBJ2-7, the V gene TRBV5-6; D is perhaps TRBD2 (5 bases). V shed 0 bases and J shed 2 bases, with 6 bases lying between them. Per the germline V gene, CDR1 is SGHDT and CDR2 is YYEEEE. This CDR3 is built from 13 residues. The CDR3 loop is CASSLGEPYEQYF. CDR3 DNA sequence: TGTGCCAGCAGCTTGGGGGAGCCCTACGAGCAGTACTTC.

The chain employs TRBV5-1 and TRBJ2-3; 7 nucleotides match TRBD1. The CDR3 contains 14 residues. Germline CDR1 SGHRS, CDR2 YFSETQ. J gave up 3 bases and V 2 bases, and 3 bases lay outside the gene matches. Here the CDR3 reads CASSLGRGTDTQYF. DNA of the CDR3: TGCGCCAGCAGCTTAGGCAGGGGGACAGATACGCAGTATTTT.

This clone was detected only once. The V call is TRBV7-3, the J call TRBJ2-2; no clear D. From germline, CDR1 is SGHTA and CDR2 FQGTGA. Trimming left V 2 bases short and J 1 base short, with 11 bases between. This CDR3 is built from 16 residues. CDR3 sequence: CASSLQTNLNTGELFF. The CDR3 nucleotides are TGTGCCAGCAGCTTACAAACAAATTTGAACACCGGGGAGCTGTTTTTT.

The CDR3 DNA reads as TGTGCCACCAGCAGAGATCCTAACCTACTAGTTCTACGCACAGATACGCAGTATTTT. Amino acids: CATSRDPNLLVLRTDTQYF. V gene TRBV15 combines with J gene TRBJ2-3, with D perhaps matching TRBD2 (5 bases). Trimming shortened V by 0 bases and J by 1 base, and 20 bases separated the two germline ends. The CDR3 extends over 19 amino acids. Per germline, CDR1 LNHNV and CDR2 YYDKDF (reference sequence).

The rearrangement joins TRBV29-1 to TRBJ2-2; D unclear. Between the trimmed V and J ends, which lost 2 bases and 6 bases, there was a span of 10 bases. CDR3 length: 13 residues. The germline V gene encodes CDR1 SQVTM and CDR2 ANQGSEA. The CDR3 region has the DNA TGCAGCGTTGAACTAGGTCCCTCCGGGGAGCTGTTTTTT. Its protein is CSVELGPSGELFF.

Only a few counts were recorded for this clone. This chain uses TRBV6-2 or TRBV6-3 with TRBJ1-5; possibly TRBD1 for D (5 bases). Trimming removed 0 bases at V and 4 bases at J, with 10 bases between. In germline, CDR1 is MNHEY, CDR2 SVGEGT. The CDR3 spans 15 residues. As DNA, the CDR3 is TGTGCCAGCAGTTACTCAGGACAAGCTAATCAGCCCCAGCATTTT. This encodes CASSYSGQANQPQHF.

The chain employs TRBV6-5 and TRBJ2-7; 11 bases fit TRBD2. Germline V gene data show CDR1 as MNHEY and CDR2 as SVGAGI. The CDR3 contains 14 residues. The ends lost 9 bases at V and 1 base at J; junction bases unmatched: 5. For the CDR3, the DNA is TGTGCCAGTTCACTAGCGGGAGATTCCTACGAGCAGTACTTC. Its translation is CASSLAGDSYEQYF.

V gene TRBV2 combines with J gene TRBJ2-4, with D possibly matching TRBD1 (5 bases). The V end lost 1 base, the J end lost 9 bases, and 16 bases lay between the germline ends. The CDR3 is made up of 15 amino acids. Germline V gives CDR1 SNHLY, CDR2 FYNNEI. This CDR3 is CASSEEVQGSSIQYF. In DNA form, the CDR3 reads TGTGCCAGCAGTGAAGAGGTTCAGGGCAGTAGCATTCAGTACTTC.

The gene calls are TRBV9 and TRBJ1-2; TRBD1 aligns across 7 bases. In germline, CDR1 is SGDLS, CDR2 YYNGEE. The CDR3 loop spans 12 amino acids. The V and J ends lost 6 bases and 7 bases, in that order; junction bases with no gene match: 6. Here the CDR3 DNA reads TGTGCCAGCACCTACAGGGGTGGTGGCTACACCTTC. Translating it yields CASTYRGGGYTF.

This sequence joins TRBV14 and TRBJ1-1, with a weak D call TRBD1 (5 bases). The CDR3 spans 16 residues. The ends were cut back, 6 bases at V and 2 bases at J, with 19 bases in the middle. From germline, CDR1 is SGHDN and CDR2 FVKESK. The CDR3: CASRPSRGGGNTEAFF. For the CDR3, the DNA is TGTGCCAGCAGGCCCTCAAGGGGCGGGGGTAACACTGAAGCTTTCTTT.

V usage is TRBV27 and J usage is TRBJ2-7; 7 positions agree with TRBD2. Germline CDR1 MNHEY, CDR2 SMNVEV (reference sequence). The V gene end was trimmed by 6 bases and the J gene end by 2 bases; junction bases not matched to a gene: 4. CDR3 length: 13 residues. This CDR3 is CASSLRGAYEQYF. The CDR3 region has the DNA TGTGCCAGCAGCCTCCGGGGGGCCTACGAGCAGTACTTC.

V is TRBV4-1 and J is TRBJ2-1; 12 positions match TRBD2. With V trimmed by 4 bases and J by 6 bases, 10 bases remained unmatched. The CDR3 totals 17 residues. CDR1 and CDR2 from the germline V gene are MGHRA and YSYEKL. CDR3 DNA: TGCGCCAGCAGCCCCTCACTTTTGACTAGCGGGAGCAATGAGCAGTTCTTC. Translation: CASSPSLLTSGSNEQFF.

This chain connects TRBV24-1 to TRBJ2-1; tentative D call: TRBD1 (5 bases). Germline CDR1 KGHDR, CDR2 SFDVKD. The CDR3 covers 13 residues. V was trimmed by 4 bases and J by 8 bases, leaving 11 bases between them. This CDR3 is CATSDPGNHEQFF. The CDR3 DNA reads TGTGCCACCAGTGACCCAGGGAACCATGAGCAGTTCTTC.

This chain's CDR3 is CASPGAGGLDTEAFF. The CDR3 DNA follows: TGTGCCAGCCCCGGAGCAGGGGGCTTGGACACTGAAGCTTTCTTT. The chain links TRBV6-5 to TRBJ1-1; 8 bases line up with TRBD1. The CDR3 is 15 amino acids. V shed 8 bases and J 3 bases; nucleotides not matched to a gene: 11. In germline, CDR1 is MNHEY, CDR2 SVGAGI.

This chain links TRBV10-3 with TRBJ2-1; 9 bases agree with TRBD1. Germline V gene sequence: CDR1 ENHRY, CDR2 SYGVKD. The CDR3 is made up of 15 amino acids. V was clipped by 2 bases and J by 3 bases; unmatched bases: 2. CDR3 nucleotide sequence: TGTGCCATCAGTGAGGGGGACAGGGTCTACAATGAGCAGTTCTTC. It specifies CAISEGDRVYNEQFF.

The gene calls are TRBV7-2 and TRBJ1-1; D not certain. The length of the CDR3 is 14 residues. Germline lookup yields CDR1 SGHTA and CDR2 FQGNSA. V dropped 0 bases and J dropped 6 bases, with 11 bases sitting between them. This chain's CDR3 is CASSLAGQPSEAFF. The CDR3 DNA reads as TGTGCCAGCAGCTTAGCGGGCCAGCCTTCTGAAGCTTTCTTT.

V and J are TRBV30 and TRBJ2-2; 9 bases map to TRBD1. The J segment lost 4 bases and the V segment lost 3 bases, leaving 3 bases of the junction unmatched. The CDR3 runs 14 residues. Per the germline V gene, CDR1 is GTSNPN and CDR2 is SVGIG (reference sequence). CDR3 in amino acids: CAWRGQGGTGELFF. The CDR3 nucleotides are TGTGCCTGGAGGGGACAGGGTGGCACCGGGGAGCTGTTTTTT. Full variable domain (remainder filled in from reference TRBV30 and TRBJ2-2): SQTIHQWPATLVQPVGSPLSLECTVEGTSNPNLYWYRQAAGRGLQLLFYSVGIGQISSEVPQNLSASRPQDRQFILSSKKLLLSDSGFYLCAWRGQGGTGELFFGEGSRLTVL.

The CDR3 is CASSLMAGTGGYNEQFF. DNA for the CDR3: TGTGCCAGCTCACTAATGGCCGGGACAGGGGGCTACAATGAGCAGTTCTTC. The V gene is TRBV18, the J gene TRBJ2-1; 11 bases line up with TRBD1. This CDR3 is 17 amino acids long. Germline V CDR1 and CDR2: KGHSH, LQKENI. Germline trimming cut 4 bases from V and 3 bases from J; bases unmatched to any gene: 8.

This chain connects TRBV14 to TRBJ2-3, with a weak D call TRBD2 (6 bases). Germline V gene data show CDR1 as SGHDN and CDR2 as FVKESK. The CDR3 length is 16 residues. V lost 2 bases and J lost 1, with 13 bases in between. CDR3 sequence (DNA): TGTGCCAGCAGCCAATTAACGGGGACTGGCACAGATACGCAGTATTTT. This translates into CASSQLTGTGTDTQYF.

This clone was seen a handful of times. This chain links TRBV6-5 with TRBJ2-7; possible D gene TRBD2, 6 bases. V lost 10 bases to trimming and J lost 0 bases, with 19 bases between them. CDR1 MNHEY and CDR2 SVGAGI come from the germline V gene. This CDR3 is 15 amino acids long. DNA of the CDR3: TGTGCCACCCAGCCCGGGGGTTTCCTCTCCTACGAGCAGTACTTC. As protein: CATQPGGFLSYEQYF.

The V call is TRBV11-2, the J call TRBJ1-3; 9 positions match TRBD1. Trimming cost V 3 bases and J 4 bases; bases outside gene matches: 10. Germline-derived CDR1 and CDR2 are SGHAT and FQNNGV. The CDR3 has 17 residues. The CDR3 sequence: CASSLDSDRGYGNTIYF. CDR3 in DNA: TGTGCCAGCAGCTTGGACTCGGACAGGGGCTACGGAAACACCATATATTTT.

The genes are TRBV5-1 and TRBJ1-1; D perhaps matches TRBD1 (5 bases). CDR3 size: 13 residues. Germline V gives CDR1 SGHRS, CDR2 YFSETQ. V lost 4 bases, J lost 7 bases, and 14 bases lay in between. The CDR3 loop reads CASSTPGGGEAFF. CDR3 coding DNA: TGCGCCAGCAGCACCCCTGGGGGGGGTGAAGCTTTCTTT.

This clone was recorded a few times. The chain is built from TRBV9 and TRBJ2-3; 10 positions match TRBD2. Germline V CDR1 and CDR2: SGDLS, YYNGEE. This CDR3 spans 12 amino acids. The CDR3, as DNA: TGTTCAACTAGCGGGGACACAGATACGCAGTATTTT. Its translation is CSTSGDTDTQYF.

This clone was counted once. This CDR3 is CASSLQPTNEKLFF. CDR3 in DNA: TGTGCCAGCAGCTTACAGCCAACTAATGAAAAACTGTTTTTT. This rearrangement joins TRBV5-4 to TRBJ1-4; D unresolved. Looked up from germline, CDR1 is SGHNT and CDR2 is YYREEE (reference sequence). V lost 2 bases and J lost 0, with 5 bases in between. CDR3 length: 14 amino acids.

The chain combines TRBV6-5 with TRBJ1-2, with a weak D call TRBD1 (5 bases). Germline loops: CDR1 MNHEY, CDR2 SVGAGI. This CDR3 region has 11 residues. Trimming cost V 7 bases and J 7 bases, with 10 bases left between them. DNA of the CDR3: TGTGCCAGCATTATGGGGCTTGGCTACACCTTC. As protein: CASIMGLGYTF.